This TCR beta chain was sequenced in a study of CD8+ T cells in alopecia areata. Treatment of the sample: oral pan-JAK inhibitor, 5-10 mg twice daily. RNA was isolated and reverse transcribed to cDNA, the sequencing template. Sequenced by immunoSEQ multiplex PCR; TCRdb stores in-frame clones only, minus some. The data hold 150,000 to 200,000 clones, with less than 65% observed a single time. Germline CDR1 reads SGHRS; CDR2 reads YFSETQ. V dropped 0 bases and J dropped 4 bases, with 12 bases sitting between them. The CDR3 has 15 residues. The count of this clone is one. The chain recombines TRBV5-1 with TRBJ2-3; unclear D gene. The origin of this receptor is a human donor with alopecia areata. The sequences come from CD4+ T cells sorted from blood, collected at week 24, from a patient treated with tofacitinib. CDR3 DNA sequence: TGCGCCAGCAGCTTGGCTGTGGGAAACTCAGATACGCAGTATTTT. Its protein product is CASSLAVGNSDTQYF.